This T cell receptor (beta chain) comes out of a study of blood T cell repertoires in COVID-19. Study-wide background: PBMCs, B-cell-depleted T cells, or T cells were the source of the cDNA or gDNA that made up the material.

Original processing methods: Estimation of nucleated cell counts relied on the amplification of reference gene primers. Repertoires were generated with immunoSEQ multiplex PCR, while TCRdb's copy carries only in-frame clones and drops some. The V and J calls and clone size are taken from that table; D and trimming were inferred from the DNA. The sample has 250,000 to 400,000 clones, roughly 90% seen once. The CDR3 runs to 18 residues. J was trimmed by 4 bases and V by 2 bases; bases with no gene match: 14. Germline V gene data show CDR1 as SGHTA and CDR2 as FQGNSA. The chain carries TRBV7-2 and TRBJ2-1, with 7 bases lining up with TRBD2. This receptor was obtained from a woman aged 25 to 39 with COVID-19, enrolled during active disease. The source material was peripheral blood. CDR3 amino acids: CASSLIGMRESYYNEQFF. In DNA, the CDR3 is TGTGCCAGCAGCTTAATTGGTATGCGGGAGAGCTATTACAATGAGCAGTTCTTC.